The 29 T cell receptor beta chains below all came from one sample that was sequenced in a study of T cells after yellow fever vaccination. One entry per CDR3 protein results from TCRdb running MiXCR on the 5' RACE reads. The sample shows fewer than 350,000 distinct CDR3 sequences, approximately 9% of them seen only once. This sample comprised PBMCs, obtained on the day of the first yellow fever vaccination. These receptors were obtained from a young man who received the YFV17D yellow fever vaccine.

As for this clonotype: A much larger clone differs by one base, so this may be a read error. The genes are TRBV7-2 and TRBJ1-2, with D uncertain. This CDR3 has 16 residues. From germline, CDR1 is SGHTA and CDR2 FQGNSA. With 4 bases removed from V and 0 bases from J, the gap between germline ends came to 15 bases. CDR3 DNA: TGTGCCAGCAGCTCTCTAACCCTCGGGACTAACTATGGCTACACCTTC. This gives the protein CASSSLTLGTNYGYTF.

This clonotype was seen more than once but under ten times. This chain joins TRBV12-3 or TRBV12-4 and TRBJ1-6, with 8 bases that match TRBD1. The CDR3 has 14 amino acids. Germline trimming cut 6 bases from V and 9 bases from J; bases unmatched to any gene: 7. CDR3 DNA: TGTGCCAGCAGAACGCAGGGGGCTGGTTCACCCCTCCACTTT. Amino acids: CASRTQGAGSPLHF.

This clonotype was found a few times. The CDR3: CASSSKITGFGSPLHF. The CDR3 region has the DNA TGTGCCAGCAGTTCAAAAATTACAGGGTTTGGTTCACCCCTCCACTTT. The J gene is TRBJ1-6, the V gene TRBV28, with D maybe TRBD1 (6 bases). V dropped 4 bases and J dropped 9 bases, with 19 bases sitting between them. The length of the CDR3 is 16 residues. Germline-derived CDR1 and CDR2 are MDHEN and SYDVKM.

This sequence joins TRBV3-1 and TRBJ2-3, with TRBD2 identical over 10 bases. CDR1 is LGHDT, CDR2 YNNKEL, per germline (reference sequence). The CDR3 consists of 16 residues. The V gene end was trimmed by 1 base and the J gene end by 8 bases; junction bases not matched to a gene: 9. CDR3 protein: CASSQGVSGGAGTQYF. The CDR3 DNA reads as TGTGCCAGCAGCCAAGGGGTCAGCGGGGGGGCCGGTACGCAGTATTTT.

This clonotype was counted at least ten times. This chain uses TRBV7-8 with TRBJ2-1; 8 bases map to TRBD2. This CDR3 comprises 17 residues. Germline V gene data show CDR1 as SGHVS and CDR2 as FQNEAQ. Trimming cost V 2 bases and J 0 bases; bases outside gene matches: 6. Written as DNA, the CDR3 is TGTGCCAGCAGCTTATTGGGCAGCGGGAGCTCCTACAATGAGCAGTTCTTC. It encodes CASSLLGSGSSYNEQFF.

The chain joins TRBV12-3 or TRBV12-4 to TRBJ2-1; no definite D call. The CDR3 loop spans 14 amino acids. V shed 5 bases and J shed 5 bases, with 13 bases lying between them. CDR3 loop: CASSPGRYHNEQFF. CDR3 DNA: TGTGCCAGCAGTCCTGGACGGTACCACAATGAGCAGTTCTTC.

In this sample, this clonotype turned up a few times. The V call is TRBV7-8, the J call TRBJ2-1; the match to TRBD2 covers 8 bases. V lost 8 bases, J lost 4 bases, and 22 bases stayed unmatched. The CDR3 totals 19 residues. The germline V gene has CDR1 SGHVS and CDR2 FQNEAQ. CDR3 sequence reads: CASRSQSRGGLADYNEQFF. The CDR3 DNA reads as TGTGCCAGCCGTAGCCAAAGCCGGGGCGGACTAGCCGATTACAATGAGCAGTTCTTC. Variable domain in full (rest from reference TRBV7-8 and TRBJ2-1): GAGVSQSPRYKVAKRGQDVALRCDPISGHVSLFWYQQALGQGPEFLTYFQNEAQLDKSGLPSDRFFAERPEGSVSTLKIQRTQQEDSAVYLCASRSQSRGGLADYNEQFFGPGTRLTVL.

This clonotype has only a few counts. The V gene is TRBV5-1, the J gene TRBJ2-2, with D unresolved. Germline assignment: CDR1 SGHRS and CDR2 YFSETQ. This CDR3 region has 15 residues. Trimming removed 4 bases from V and 2 bases from J, with 12 bases in between. The CDR3 DNA is TGCGCCAGCAGCGTTCTGGGCCCAAACACCGGGGAGCTGTTTTTT. Translated: CASSVLGPNTGELFF.

This clonotype has only a few counts. This chain links TRBV20-1 with TRBJ2-5, with 11 bases identical to TRBD1. The ends lost 4 bases at V and 3 bases at J; junction bases unmatched: 7. In germline, CDR1 is DFQATT, CDR2 SNEGSKA (reference sequence). This CDR3 region has 15 residues. CDR3 protein: CSATRTGGREETQYF. The CDR3 coding sequence is TGCAGTGCTACCAGGACAGGGGGCAGGGAAGAGACCCAGTACTTC.

This clonotype was picked up a small number of times. Compared with germline, one end of the junction differs, possibly owing to a read error. The chain combines TRBV7-7 with TRBJ2-5, with 8 bases fitting TRBD1. CDR3 size: 14 residues. Germline V gene sequence: CDR1 SSHAT, CDR2 FNYEAQ (reference sequence). CDR3 sequence reads: CASSLQGAKETQYF. In DNA, the CDR3 is TGTGCTAGCAGCTTGCAGGGGGCAAAAGAGACCCAGTACTTC.

The gene calls are TRBV7-2 and TRBJ2-5; D gene unclear. This CDR3 is 15 amino acids long. From germline, CDR1 is SGHTA and CDR2 FQGNSA. V was pared by 8 bases and J by 5 bases, with 21 bases between. The CDR3 region is CASRPILTDKETQYF. The CDR3 bases are TGTGCCAGCCGACCTATTCTAACTGATAAGGAGACCCAGTACTTC.

This chain joins TRBV4-3 and TRBJ2-7; D may be TRBD2 (6 bases). V was clipped by 2 bases and J by 3 bases, with 11 bases between them. The length of the CDR3 is 14 residues. Germline V gene lookup returns CDR1 LGHNA and CDR2 YSLEER. CDR3 in amino acids: CASSQRLGNYEQYF. For the CDR3, the DNA is TGCGCCAGCAGCCAACGACTAGGTAACTACGAGCAGTACTTC.

J is TRBJ2-2 and V is TRBV14; D uncertain. Trimming took 3 bases from V and 6 from J, leaving 8 bases between them. Germline V gives CDR1 SGHDN, CDR2 FVKESK. The CDR3 consists of 13 residues. CDR3 coding DNA: TGTGCCAGCAGCCAGGGTCAGCCCGGGGAGCTGTTTTTT. It codes for CASSQGQPGELFF.

Concerning this clonotype itself: This may be a read error, as it is one base from a much larger clone. The V call is TRBV7-2, the J call TRBJ2-5; D possibly corresponds to TRBD2 (5 bases). CDR1 is SGHTA and CDR2 is FQGNSA in the germline V gene. This CDR3 comprises 14 residues. Trimming stripped 7 bases from V and 5 bases from J, with 17 bases between. This CDR3 is CASIADLSLETQYF. The DNA for the CDR3 is TGTGCCAGCATCGCGGACTTATCATTGGAGACCCAGTACTTC. Together with reference TRBV7-2 and TRBJ2-5, the CDR3 gives the full variable domain: GAGVSQSPSNKVTEKGKDVELRCDPISGHTALYWYRQSLGQGLEFLIYFQGNSAPDKSGLPSDRFSAERTGGSVSTLTIQRTQQEDSAVYLCASIADLSLETQYFGPGTRLLVL.

This clonotype was counted many times. The chain joins TRBV18 to TRBJ2-3; D is unclear. This CDR3 region has 12 residues. V was cut by 3 bases and J by 5 bases, with 6 bases left in between. Germline V gene data show CDR1 as KGHSH and CDR2 as LQKENI. The CDR3 region is CASSPLLDTQYF. CDR3 DNA: TGTGCCAGCTCACCTCTACTAGATACGCAGTATTTT.

V is TRBV5-1 and J is TRBJ2-7; D perhaps matches TRBD1 (5 bases). The germline V gene has CDR1 SGHRS and CDR2 YFSETQ. Between the trimmed V and J ends, which lost 4 bases and 5 bases, there was a span of 10 bases. The CDR3 has 12 residues. The CDR3: CASSISRDEQYF. The DNA of the CDR3 is TGCGCCAGCAGCATTTCCAGGGACGAGCAGTACTTC.

This clonotype came up a few times. The chain has TRBV5-5 and TRBJ2-3, with a possible D match to TRBD2 (5 bases). Trimming left V 4 bases short and J 0 bases short, with 9 bases between. CDR1 is SGHKS and CDR2 is YYEKEE in the germline V gene (reference sequence). The CDR3 runs 14 residues. CDR3 sequence: CASSERSSTDTQYF. CDR3 DNA sequence: TGTGCCAGCAGCGAGCGGAGTAGCACAGATACGCAGTATTTT.

In this sample, this clonotype turned up a few times. The chain is built from TRBV28 and TRBJ1-6; D is uncertain. The CDR3 totals 13 residues. Germline-derived CDR1 and CDR2 are MDHEN and SYDVKM. Trimming removed 7 bases at V and 9 bases at J, with 13 bases between. The CDR3 bases are TGTGCCAGCACGGAGGGAGTAAGTTCACCCCTCCACTTT. It specifies CASTEGVSSPLHF.

Remarks on this clonotype: A single base separates this from a much larger clone, so it may be a read error. This chain connects TRBV7-2 to TRBJ2-1; D gene ambiguous. There are 12 residues in the CDR3. Germline assignment: CDR1 SGHTA and CDR2 FQGNSA. The CDR3 spells CASSPKNNEQLF. For the CDR3, the DNA is TGTGCCAGCAGCCCTAAAAACAATGAGCAGCTCTTC. Full variable domain (rest looked up from reference TRBV7-2 and TRBJ2-1): GAGVSQSPSNKVTEKGKDVELRCDPISGHTALYWYRQSLGQGLEFLIYFQGNSAPDKSGLPSDRFSAERTGGSVSTLTIQRTQQEDSAVYLCASSPKNNEQLFGPGTRLTVL.

This clonotype appeared a few times. V gene TRBV7-2 combines with J gene TRBJ2-2, with a possible D match to TRBD2 (6 bases). V shed 8 bases and J shed 2 bases, with 12 bases lying between them. The germline gives CDR1 SGHTA, CDR2 FQGNSA. The CDR3 contains 14 residues. The CDR3 protein is CASQWGDNTGELFF. The DNA for the CDR3 is TGTGCCAGCCAGTGGGGGGATAACACCGGGGAGCTGTTTTTT. The full variable domain, completed using reference TRBV7-2 and TRBJ2-2, is GAGVSQSPSNKVTEKGKDVELRCDPISGHTALYWYRQSLGQGLEFLIYFQGNSAPDKSGLPSDRFSAERTGGSVSTLTIQRTQQEDSAVYLCASQWGDNTGELFFGEGSRLTVL.

This clonotype was recorded at least ten times. The rearrangement links TRBV18 to TRBJ2-3; 8 bases line up with TRBD2. Trimming removed 6 bases from V and 2 bases from J; junction bases left unmatched: 10. This CDR3 spans 16 amino acids. CDR1 is KGHSH and CDR2 is LQKENI in the germline V gene. The CDR3 protein is CASSPTSATTTDTQYF. CDR3 coding DNA: TGTGCCAGCTCGCCGACTAGCGCCACCACCACAGATACGCAGTATTTT.

CDR3 bases: TGCGCCAGCAGCTTGACAACCGACCAAGAGACCCAGTACTTC. Translation: CASSLTTDQETQYF. The chain joins TRBV5-1 to TRBJ2-5; no firm D call. The CDR3 totals 14 residues. Germline V gene data show CDR1 as SGHRS and CDR2 as YFSETQ. The V gene lost 1 base and the J gene lost 0 bases, with 7 bases spanning the gap.

The rearrangement uses TRBV2 and TRBJ1-1, with no clear D. Trimming removed 6 bases from V and 10 bases from J, with 15 bases in between. Germline loops: CDR1 SNHLY, CDR2 FYNNEI. CDR3 length equals 12 residues. The CDR3 loop is CASSQQSFAAFF. Written as DNA, the CDR3 is TGTGCCAGCAGCCAACAGTCCTTCGCAGCTTTCTTT.

This clonotype appeared many times. The CDR3 nucleotides read TGTGCCAGCAGCCCCCTAGGCGCGGGGGCAGATACGCAGTATTTT. Translating it yields CASSPLGAGADTQYF. This chain uses TRBV6-2 or TRBV6-3 with TRBJ2-3, with 7 nucleotides matching TRBD2. The J segment lost 4 bases and the V segment lost 6 bases, leaving 10 bases of the junction unmatched. The CDR3 covers 15 residues. Germline CDR1 reads MNHEY; CDR2 reads SVGEGT.

This rearrangement joins TRBV6-2 or TRBV6-3 to TRBJ2-7; tentative D call: TRBD1 (5 bases). V lost 2 bases and J lost 3, with 14 bases in between. Germline V gene sequence: CDR1 MNHEY, CDR2 SVGEGT. The CDR3 is made up of 15 amino acids. CDR3 protein: CASSYGGSTVYEQYV. The CDR3 nucleotides read TGTGCCAGCAGTTACGGCGGTTCGACAGTCTACGAGCAGTACGTC.

This clonotype was counted many times. The chain combines TRBV12-1 with TRBJ1-6; the D call TRBD1 from the table was never checked on the DNA. TRBV12-1 is a pseudogene locus. The CDR3 spans 14 residues. The chain's CDR3 is CASSLRTGSSPLHF. CDR3 in DNA: TGTGCCAGCAGCTTGCGGACAGGGAGTTCACCCCTCCACTTT.

The chain uses TRBV7-2 and TRBJ2-3, with TRBD1 identical over 7 bases. The V segment lost 6 bases and the J segment 6 bases; nucleotides outside the gene matches: 6. This CDR3 comprises 13 residues. The germline V gene encodes CDR1 SGHTA and CDR2 FQGNSA. CDR3 DNA: TGTGCCAGCAGTTTCAACAGGGGTGATACGCAGTATTTT. Protein product: CASSFNRGDTQYF.

The J gene is TRBJ2-3, the V gene TRBV7-2; D is uncertain. The CDR3 totals 13 residues. The germline gives CDR1 SGHTA, CDR2 FQGNSA. V was trimmed by 4 bases and J by 2 bases, leaving 7 bases between them. CDR3 residues: CASSSAHTDTQYF. In DNA, the CDR3 is TGTGCCAGCAGCTCAGCCCACACAGATACGCAGTATTTT.

The chain links TRBV6-6 to TRBJ2-7, with 8 bases lining up with TRBD1. J lost 2 bases, V lost 5 bases, and 5 bases had no gene match. Germline CDR1 MNHNY, CDR2 SVGAGI (reference sequence). The CDR3 is 14 amino acids. CDR3 amino acids: CASSRQGSTYEQYF. The CDR3 DNA reads as TGTGCCAGCAGTCGACAGGGGTCTACCTACGAGCAGTACTTC.